This T cell receptor beta chain was sequenced for a study of blood T cell repertoires in COVID-19. Across the whole study: Researchers got acute and convalescent COVID-19 samples from the United States, Italy and Spain. The analysed material was cDNA or gDNA that came from T cells, B-cell-depleted T cells, or PBMCs.

Recruited during active infection, patients (from Seattle) were subsequently followed longitudinally. Trimming removed 1 base from V and 4 bases from J, with 4 bases in between. The CDR3 spans 13 residues. Germline V CDR1 and CDR2: LGHNA, YSLEER. Measured with immunoSEQ multiplex PCR; TCRdb has only the in-frame clones, and not every one. Here the sample spans around 310,000 clones, around 91% being singletons. The chain recombines TRBV4-3 with TRBJ2-2; D not certain. Specimen: peripheral blood. The sequence was collected from a woman aged 40-49 years with COVID-19, enrolled during active disease. The CDR3 region is CASSQVLTGELFF. The CDR3 DNA follows: TGCGCCAGCAGCCAAGTCCTCACCGGGGAGCTGTTTTTT.